This is a list of T cell receptor beta chains from one sample in a study of blood T cell repertoires in COVID-19. Clones were sequenced by immunoSEQ multiplex PCR, and TCRdb holds only the in-frame ones, with some missing. This table holds about 70,000 clones, around nine tenths found once. Sequencing input: peripheral blood. The source is a woman older than 75 with acute or convalescent COVID-19. Both conserved end residues are part of each CDR3. Each record gives: D gene, V gene, CDR3 length, J gene, clone size, CDR3 DNA, CDR3 protein. A D gene is named only where the DNA matches it firmly. Rows may omit the clone size; those that give it use once, few, many or a size class.

>NA|TRBV18|13|TRBJ1-1|NA
TGTGCCAGCTCAGGGCAGACGAACACTGAAGCTTTCTTT
CASSGQTNTEAFF
>NA|TRBV5-4|16|TRBJ1-2|NA
TGTGCCAGCAGTCCCCGGCTCGGTCTCCAGGGCTATGGCTACACCTTC
CASSPRLGLQGYGYTF
>NA|TRBV25-1|11|TRBJ2-5|NA
TGTGCCAGCAGTCTAGTAGAGACCCAGTACTTC
CASSLVETQYF
>TRBD2|TRBV4-3|18|TRBJ2-3|NA
TGCGCCAGCAGCCAAGATGGGCTGGGCGGGAGCTATATAGATACGCAGTATTTT
CASSQDGLGGSYIDTQYF
>TRBD1|TRBV7-2|15|TRBJ2-7|NA
TGTGCCAGCAGACTGACCGGGACAGGGGAATACGAGCAGTACTTC
CASRLTGTGEYEQYF
>NA|TRBV29-1|15|TRBJ1-6|NA
TGCAGCGTTAAACAGGATAGCTCCTATAATTCACCCCTCCACTTT
CSVKQDSSYNSPLHF
>NA|TRBV7-2|13|TRBJ1-2|NA
TGTGCCAGCAGTTGGGATCAGGGGAGTCTCCACACCTTC
CASSWDQGSLHTF
>TRBD1|TRBV19|15|TRBJ2-6|NA
TGTGCCAGTAGGACAGGGGATTCTGGGGCCAACGTCCTGACTTTC
CASRTGDSGANVLTF
>TRBD1|TRBV5-1|13|TRBJ1-3|NA
TGCGCCAGCAGTTTCGGACAGGGGAACACCATATATTTT
CASSFGQGNTIYF
>NA|TRBV5-1|13|TRBJ1-1|NA
TGCGCCAGCATGGGGGGAATAAGGACTGAAGCTTTCTTT
CASMGGIRTEAFF
>TRBD1|TRBV27|15|TRBJ1-5|once
TGTGCCAGCAGTTTAGTCCAGGGGGTCGATCAGCCCCAGCATTTT
CASSLVQGVDQPQHF
>NA|TRBV12-5|17|TRBJ2-5|NA
TGTGCTAGTGGTTTGGGGGGCCCAGGTCCCAACCAAGAGACCCAGTACTTC
CASGLGGPGPNQETQYF
>TRBD1|TRBV19|14|TRBJ1-1|NA
TGTGCCAGCAGGACAGGGGGTTTGGGCACTGAAGCTTTCTTT
CASRTGGLGTEAFF
>TRBD1|TRBV18|15|TRBJ2-6|NA
TGTGCCAGCTCACCGACAGGGGCTGGGGCCAACGTCCTGACTTTC
CASSPTGAGANVLTF
>NA|TRBV3-1/TRBV3-2|15|TRBJ1-4|NA
TGTGCCAGCAGCCAAAGAACAGGCCCTAATGAAAAACTGTTTTTT
CASSQRTGPNEKLFF
>NA|TRBV29-1|15|TRBJ2-1|NA
TGCAGCGTGGGTGCAGGGGCCGGTTTTTCCAATGAGCAGTTCTTC
CSVGAGAGFSNEQFF
>TRBD2|TRBV24-1|17|TRBJ2-1|NA
TGTGCCACCAGTGATTTTGGGACTAGCGGGCCCTACAATGAGCAGTTCTTC
CATSDFGTSGPYNEQFF
>NA|TRBV15|13|TRBJ1-6|NA
TGTGCCACCAGAAGGCAGGGAGGTTCACCCCTCCACTTT
CATRRQGGSPLHF
>NA|TRBV7-9|14|TRBJ1-6|NA
TGTGCCAGCAGCTTACAGGGCCCCAATTCACCCCTCCACTTT
CASSLQGPNSPLHF
>NA|TRBV6-6|14|TRBJ1-1|NA
TGTGCCAGCAGTCTAGACAGGTCGAACACTGAAGCTTTCTTT
CASSLDRSNTEAFF
>NA|TRBV28|15|TRBJ1-4|NA
TGTGCCAGCAGTTTAACGACAGGAGAGGGGAAAAAACTGTTTTTT
CASSLTTGEGKKLFF
>NA|TRBV5-1|16|TRBJ1-4|NA
TGCGCCAGCAGTCGCGGAGGACAGCGCTCGGGGGAAAAACTGTTTTTT
CASSRGGQRSGEKLFF
>TRBD2|TRBV7-2|16|TRBJ2-3|NA
TGTGCCAGCAGCTCACGGACTAGCCCGGGGAGAGATACGCAGTATTTT
CASSSRTSPGRDTQYF
>TRBD2|TRBV6-5|13|TRBJ2-1|NA
TGTGCCAGCAAACTAGCGGGAGGCAATGAGCAGTTCTTC
CASKLAGGNEQFF
>NA|TRBV6-5|13|TRBJ1-5|NA
TGTGCCAGCAGATCACAGAGCAATCAGCCCCAGCATTTT
CASRSQSNQPQHF
>TRBD2|TRBV27|15|TRBJ2-1|NA
TGTGCCAGCAGTGGGGAGCTAGCGGGAGTCAATGAGCAGTTCTTC
CASSGELAGVNEQFF
>TRBD2|TRBV10-3|14|TRBJ2-1|NA
TGTGCCATCAGTACGGGAGGGGTTAACAATGAGCAGTTCTTC
CAISTGGVNNEQFF
>TRBD1|TRBV9|16|TRBJ2-2|NA
TGTGCCAGCAGCGCGATGGGACAGGGCGGCACCGGGGAGCTGTTTTTT
CASSAMGQGGTGELFF
>TRBD1|TRBV25-1|13|TRBJ1-6|NA
TGTGCCAGCGCGGGACAGGGGAATTCACCCCTCCACTTT
CASAGQGNSPLHF
>NA|TRBV27|15|TRBJ1-6|NA
TGTGCCAGCAGTCCCTGGAGCTCCTATAATTCACCCCTCCACTTT
CASSPWSSYNSPLHF
>NA|TRBV7-8|12|TRBJ2-2|NA
TGTGCCAGCAGCCTGTGGCCCGGGGAGCTGTTTTTT
CASSLWPGELFF
>NA|TRBV5-4|14|TRBJ1-5|NA
TGTGCCAGCAGCGACTCGGCAGTAGGACAGCCCCAGCATTTT
CASSDSAVGQPQHF
>TRBD1|TRBV5-6|16|TRBJ1-1|NA
TGTGCCAGCAGCCTCACGGTAGGGACAGGGGGCACTGAAGCTTTCTTT
CASSLTVGTGGTEAFF
>NA|TRBV2|14|TRBJ1-4|NA
TGTGCCAGCAGGATGGTAGCAACTAATGAAAAACTGTTTTTT
CASRMVATNEKLFF
>TRBD1|TRBV25-1|14|TRBJ1-2|NA
TGTGCCAGCAGTTCCCAGGAGGGGGCGGGCGGCTACACCTTC
CASSSQEGAGGYTF
>TRBD1|TRBV5-4|16|TRBJ2-2|NA
TGTGCCAGCAGCTTGGACCCGACAGGGCGGGCCGGGGAGCTGTTTTTT
CASSLDPTGRAGELFF
>NA|TRBV6-1|14|TRBJ2-3|NA
TGTGCCAGCAGTGAAGCGCGGGGCACAGATACGCAGTATTTT
CASSEARGTDTQYF
>NA|TRBV2|15|TRBJ2-5|NA
TGTGCCAGCAGTAGGGACAATCTGGAAGGTGGGACCCAGTACTTC
CASSRDNLEGGTQYF
>NA|TRBV2|12|TRBJ1-5|NA
TGTGCCAGCAGAAAGCCGGGACTACCCCAGCATTTT
CASRKPGLPQHF
>TRBD1|TRBV3-1/TRBV3-2|15|TRBJ1-2|NA
TGTGCCAGCAGCCCGACAGGGGGAAGAGACTATGGCTACACCTTC
CASSPTGGRDYGYTF
>NA|TRBV2|15|TRBJ1-5|NA
TGTGCCAGCAGTGAATACAGCTATAGCAATCAGCCCCAGCATTTT
CASSEYSYSNQPQHF
>NA|TRBV19|13|TRBJ2-1|NA
TGTGCCAGTAGTATAATGGCTCGCAATGAGCAGTTCTTC
CASSIMARNEQFF
>TRBD2|TRBV7-9|14|TRBJ2-7|few
TGTGCCAGCAGCTTTAGCGGGAGTAGGGCCGAGCAGTACTTC
CASSFSGSRAEQYF
>TRBD2|TRBV3-1/TRBV3-2|14|TRBJ2-7|once
TGTGCCAGCAGCAACGGACTAGCCTCCTACGAGCAGTACTTC
CASSNGLASYEQYF
>TRBD1|TRBV3-1/TRBV3-2|15|TRBJ1-5|few
TGTGCCAGCAGCACAGGACAGGGGTTAGATCAGCCCCAGCATTTT
CASSTGQGLDQPQHF
>NA|TRBV28|15|TRBJ2-7|NA
TGTGCCAGCAGTGTCGTCGGCCTAGATAGTTACGAGCAGTACTTC
CASSVVGLDSYEQYF
>NA|TRBV3-1/TRBV3-2|15|TRBJ1-2|few
TGTGCCAGCAGCCAAGGTGGAGGGGCCAACTATGGCTACACCTTC
CASSQGGGANYGYTF